The entry below gives a single T cell receptor beta chain sequence along with its context. The entry originates in a study of blood T cell repertoires in COVID-19. The wider study: Sites across the United States, Italy and Spain contributed samples from acute and convalescent COVID-19.

Per the study methods: Reference gene primer amplification yielded estimated nucleated cell counts. The table came from immunoSEQ multiplex PCR; TCRdb's copy has only in-frame clones and leaves some out. V, J and clone size reflect that table, while D and trimming were determined from the DNA. The sample records under 30,000 clones, approximately 86% being singletons. Germline-derived CDR1 and CDR2 are SGDLS and YYNGEE. The V gene end was trimmed by 0 bases and the J gene end by 4 bases; junction bases not matched to a gene: 9. The CDR3 is 17 amino acids. The chain recombines TRBV9 with TRBJ2-5; 10 positions match TRBD1. The receptor's source is a human donor in a cohort sampled during active COVID-19. The donor label of this sample is uncertain. The sequenced sample consisted of peripheral blood. The CDR3 nucleotides are TGTGCCAGCAGCGTAGCACCCGGGACAGGGGTCCCAGAGACCCAGTACTTC. Translation gives CASSVAPGTGVPETQYF.